This T cell receptor (beta chain) comes out of a study of cytomegalovirus exposure and HLA in healthy donors. Study results and caveats: TCR beta chains numbering about 160 were designated cytomegalovirus-associated. Being productive about 90% or about 30% of the time was typical of most TCR beta V segments in an earlier analysis.

Per the germline V gene, CDR1 is SGHTS and CDR2 is YDEGEE. V shed 4 bases, J shed 7 bases, and the junction held 11 bases outside the gene matches. This CDR3 is built from 16 residues. A multiplex PCR was run with 60 Vbeta primers and 13 Jbeta primers. Data came from immunoSEQ multiplex PCR; TCRdb stores just in-frame clones and leaves some out. The table shows hundreds of thousands of clones, with about 78% occurring only once. For this clone: No antigen is known for it.

Sequencing input: PBMCs. The rearrangement uses TRBV5-8 and TRBJ1-4; 9 bases are a match to TRBD1. The TCR originated in a male donor in good health and CMV-seronegative. DNA of the CDR3: TGTGCCAGCAGCGTATACAGGGGGCGCGTCGTTGAAAAACTGTTTTTT. Its translation is CASSVYRGRVVEKLFF.